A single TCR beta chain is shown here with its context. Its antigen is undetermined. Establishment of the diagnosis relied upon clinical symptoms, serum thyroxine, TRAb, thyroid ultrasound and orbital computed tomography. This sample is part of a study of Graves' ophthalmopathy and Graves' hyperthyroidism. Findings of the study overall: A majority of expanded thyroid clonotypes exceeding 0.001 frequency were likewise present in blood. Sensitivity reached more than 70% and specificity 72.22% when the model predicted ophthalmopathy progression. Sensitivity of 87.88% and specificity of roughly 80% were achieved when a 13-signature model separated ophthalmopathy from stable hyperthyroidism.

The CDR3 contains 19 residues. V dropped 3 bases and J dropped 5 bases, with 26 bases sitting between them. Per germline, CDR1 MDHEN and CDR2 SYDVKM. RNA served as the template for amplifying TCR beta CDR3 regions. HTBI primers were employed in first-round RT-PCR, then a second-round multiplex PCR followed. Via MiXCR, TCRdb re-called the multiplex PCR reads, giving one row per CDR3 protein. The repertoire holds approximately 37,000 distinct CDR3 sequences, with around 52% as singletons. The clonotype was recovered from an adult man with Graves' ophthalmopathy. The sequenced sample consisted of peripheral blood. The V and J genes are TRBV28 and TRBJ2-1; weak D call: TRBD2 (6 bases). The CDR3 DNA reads TGTGCCAGCAGTTTGCGGCGAGCGGGCCGACGTGATGTTCACAATGAGCAGTTCTTC. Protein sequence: CASSLRRAGRRDVHNEQFF.